Listed below are T cell receptor beta chains from one sample, sequenced in a study of identifying expanded T cells in peripheral blood. Some clones are missing from TCRdb's copy, which holds only in-frame ones; the method was immunoSEQ multiplex PCR. This repertoire shows 65,000 to 95,000 clones, roughly 84% found once; its top ten account for less than 20%. The specimen sequenced was blood. The receptors derive from a person aged 18-70 years in good health. Both conserved end residues are part of each CDR3. D genes are given only for firm matches. Some rows have no size entry. The others give once, few or many, or a class for an expanded clone.

DNA,CDR3,J,D,V,size
TGTGCCAGCTCACCCCCACAGGGGGCTGGAGCTTTCTTT,CASSPPQGAGAFF,TRBJ1-1,TRBD1,TRBV18,-
TGTGCCAGCAGTGAAGCGCGGGAAGCTACCTACGAGCAGTACTTC,CASSEAREATYEQYF,TRBJ2-7,-,TRBV2,-
TGTGCCAGCAGCTTGGCCGGAGACCAGGAGACCCAGTACTTC,CASSLAGDQETQYF,TRBJ2-5,-,TRBV5-4,-
TGTGCCAGCAGCTTAAACCCCACAGATACGCAGTATTTT,CASSLNPTDTQYF,TRBJ2-3,-,TRBV7-3,-
TGTGCCAGCAGTATGCCCGGACAGCTGAACACTGAAGCTTTCTTT,CASSMPGQLNTEAFF,TRBJ1-1,-,TRBV28,-
TGTGCCAGCAGTTTATACCCTGGAAACACCATATATTTT,CASSLYPGNTIYF,TRBJ1-3,-,TRBV28,few
TGTGCCAGCAGCTTAGCGGGACACCACAATGAGCAGTTCTTC,CASSLAGHHNEQFF,TRBJ2-1,-,TRBV7-9,-
TGTGCCAGCAGCGATAGTCAATCCTACAATGAGCAGTTCTTC,CASSDSQSYNEQFF,TRBJ2-1,-,TRBV9,once
TGTGCCACCAAAAGGACAGGGGGCTACGAGCAGTACTTC,CATKRTGGYEQYF,TRBJ2-7,TRBD1,TRBV15,-
TGTGCCAGCAGTCCCTGGGGACAGGGGGGAGATGCTGACGATGGCTACACCTTC,CASSPWGQGGDADDGYTF,TRBJ1-2,TRBD1,TRBV28,-
TGTGCCAGCTCACAACTCGTTGGGAGCGGCGAGCAGTACTTC,CASSQLVGSGEQYF,TRBJ2-7,-,TRBV18,-
TGCAGCGTTGTTGGTCTCGTGAACACTGAAGCTTTCTTT,CSVVGLVNTEAFF,TRBJ1-1,-,TRBV29-1,-
TGTGCCAGCAGCTTAAGAGGACAGGGTGACTATAGGTCCTACGAGCAGTACTTC,CASSLRGQGDYRSYEQYF,TRBJ2-7,TRBD1,TRBV7-2,-
TGTGCCAGCAGCTCACAGGGGGTCCTAAATAGCAATCAGCCCCAGCATTTT,CASSSQGVLNSNQPQHF,TRBJ1-5,TRBD1,TRBV7-2,-
TGTGCCAGCAGCCCCGGGGGTGAAAAACTGTTTTTT,CASSPGGEKLFF,TRBJ1-4,-,TRBV11-2,-
TGTGCCAGCAGCTTGGCCGGGAGGGGCAGCTATGGCTACACCTTC,CASSLAGRGSYGYTF,TRBJ1-2,-,TRBV5-6,-
TGTGCCAGCAGCCCGGGACTAGCGGGAGTGATCTATGAGCAGTTCTTC,CASSPGLAGVIYEQFF,TRBJ2-1,TRBD2,TRBV7-6,-
TGTGCCAGCATCCAGGGTCTTCTCACAGATACGCAGTATTTT,CASIQGLLTDTQYF,TRBJ2-3,-,TRBV7-2,-
TGTGCCAGCAGTGACGGAGGGGGGCGGTATGGCTACACCTTC,CASSDGGGRYGYTF,TRBJ1-2,-,TRBV28,-
TGTGCCAGCAGCTCTCGGATACAAGACGAGCAGTACTTC,CASSSRIQDEQYF,TRBJ2-7,-,TRBV13,-
TGTGCCAGCAGTTTGACGGGGAGTAGGCAGTACTTC,CASSLTGSRQYF,TRBJ2-7,-,TRBV28,-
TGTGCCAGCAGCCATACCCCGGGACAGGGCTCCTACGAGCAGTACTTC,CASSHTPGQGSYEQYF,TRBJ2-7,TRBD1,TRBV11-2,-
TGTGCCAGCAGTTTCGAACAGGGGGCGGATGGCTACACCTTC,CASSFEQGADGYTF,TRBJ1-2,TRBD1,TRBV27,-
TGTGCCAGCAGCTTGGGACGCTGGAACACTGAAGCTTTCTTT,CASSLGRWNTEAFF,TRBJ1-1,-,TRBV5-6,-
TGTGCCAGCAGCTTAGGGCGACTAGCGGGAGAGAGAGAGACCCAGTACTTC,CASSLGRLAGERETQYF,TRBJ2-5,TRBD2,TRBV7-3,-
TGTGCCAGCAGCTCTGGACAGGGGGCTCGGGGTGAGCAGTACTTC,CASSSGQGARGEQYF,TRBJ2-7,TRBD1,TRBV7-2,-
TGTGCCAGCAGCCAAGACCTAGCGGGAGCCCTTACGAATACGCAGTATTTT,CASSQDLAGALTNTQYF,TRBJ2-3,TRBD2,TRBV4-2,-
TGTGCCAGCAGCAGTAGTGCAACTAATGAAAAACTGTTTTTT,CASSSSATNEKLFF,TRBJ1-4,-,TRBV6-5,once
TGTGCCAGCAGCTTGGATAGTTTACTAGGACAGACCCAGTACTTC,CASSLDSLLGQTQYF,TRBJ2-5,-,TRBV5-6,-
TGTGCCAGCAGCTTGGCAAGGGATAACTATGGCTACACCTTC,CASSLARDNYGYTF,TRBJ1-2,-,TRBV5-6,once
TGTGCCAGCAGCGGACAGGAAAGTGGCTACACCTTC,CASSGQESGYTF,TRBJ1-2,-,TRBV9,-
TGTGCCACCATGACTAGCGGGAGCAACACCGGGGAGCTGTTTTTT,CATMTSGSNTGELFF,TRBJ2-2,TRBD2,TRBV10-3,-